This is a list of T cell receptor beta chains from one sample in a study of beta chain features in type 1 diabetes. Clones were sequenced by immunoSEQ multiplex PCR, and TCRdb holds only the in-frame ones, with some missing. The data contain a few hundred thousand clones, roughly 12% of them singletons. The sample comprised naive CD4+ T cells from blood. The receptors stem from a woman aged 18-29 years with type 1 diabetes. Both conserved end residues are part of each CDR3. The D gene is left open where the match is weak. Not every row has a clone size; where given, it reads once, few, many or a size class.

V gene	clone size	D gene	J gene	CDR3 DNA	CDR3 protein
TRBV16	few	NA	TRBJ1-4	TGTGCCAGCAGCCATTATCCGGGTGGTGAAAAACTGTTTTTT	CASSHYPGGEKLFF
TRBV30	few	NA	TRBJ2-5	TGTGCCTGGGCGCCCACTAGCAAGTACCAAGAGACCCAGTACTTC	CAWAPTSKYQETQYF
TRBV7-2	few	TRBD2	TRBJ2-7	TGTGCCAGCAGCTTAGAACTAGCGGGGAAACCGCAGTACTTC	CASSLELAGKPQYF
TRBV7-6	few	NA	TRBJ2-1	TGTGCCAGCAGTCCCGCCCGACAAGCCACGGCCAATGAGCAGTTCTTC	CASSPARQATANEQFF
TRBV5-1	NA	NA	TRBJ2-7	TGCGCCAGCAGCTCCCGGGGGAGTGAATACGAGCAGTACTTC	CASSSRGSEYEQYF
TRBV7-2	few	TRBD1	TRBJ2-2	TGTGCCAGCAGCCTCCCGGGACAGGGGACCGGGGAGCTGTTTTTT	CASSLPGQGTGELFF
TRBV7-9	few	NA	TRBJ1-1	TGTGCCAGCAGCTTAGAGTGGCCGCTGAACACTGAAGCTTTCTTT	CASSLEWPLNTEAFF
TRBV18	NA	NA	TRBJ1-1	TGTGCCAGCTCACCACCCCCCGGGGTCGGTGAAGCTTTCTTT	CASSPPPGVGEAFF
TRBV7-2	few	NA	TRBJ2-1	TGTGCCAGCAGCTTCGTTAATGAGCAGTTCTTC	CASSFVNEQFF
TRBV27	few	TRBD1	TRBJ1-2	TGTGCCAGCAGTGACCGGGACAGGGGTGGTGGCTACACCTTC	CASSDRDRGGGYTF
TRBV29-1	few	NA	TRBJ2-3	TGCAGCGGTCTCATCCCCCTAGCAATGACCACAGATACGCAGTATTTT	CSGLIPLAMTTDTQYF
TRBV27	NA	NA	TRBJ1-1	TGTGCCAGCAGAGTCACAATGAACACTGAAGCTTTCTTT	CASRVTMNTEAFF
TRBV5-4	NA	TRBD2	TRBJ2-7	TGTGCCAGCAGCTCGAGCGGGAGTTACTACGAGCAGTACTTC	CASSSSGSYYEQYF
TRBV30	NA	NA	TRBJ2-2	TGTGCCTGGAGTGCGGGGGAGAAATACACCGGGGAGCTGTTTTTT	CAWSAGEKYTGELFF
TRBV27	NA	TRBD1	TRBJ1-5	TGTGCCAGCAGTTTGGAGGGGGCCCTAGGGAATCAGCCCCAGCATTTT	CASSLEGALGNQPQHF
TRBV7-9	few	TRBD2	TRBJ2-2	TGTGCCAGCAGCAGTGGTGGTAGCGGGGACACCGGGGAGCTGTTTTTT	CASSSGGSGDTGELFF
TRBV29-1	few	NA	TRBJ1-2	TGCAGCGTCCTACAGGTTAGAGCTAACTATGGCTACACCTTC	CSVLQVRANYGYTF
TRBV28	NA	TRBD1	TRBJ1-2	TGTGCCAGCAGTTTCGGTTCAGGGGGCCGAGGGTATGGCTACACCTTC	CASSFGSGGRGYGYTF
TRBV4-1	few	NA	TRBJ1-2	TGCGCCAGCAGCCAAGCCCCAACAGGGAACTATGGCTACACCTTC	CASSQAPTGNYGYTF
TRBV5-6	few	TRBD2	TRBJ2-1	TGTGCCAGCAGCTTGGCTGTGCTAGCGGGGGGCATAAATGAGCAGTTCTTC	CASSLAVLAGGINEQFF
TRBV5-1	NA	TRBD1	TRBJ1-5	TGCGCCAGCAGCTCCGGGACAGGGAGCAATCAGCCCCAGCATTTT	CASSSGTGSNQPQHF
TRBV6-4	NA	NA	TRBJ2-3	TGTGCCAGCAGTCCTCCAGGGACAGATACGCAGTATTTT	CASSPPGTDTQYF
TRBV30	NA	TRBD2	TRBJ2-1	TGTGCCTGGAGTGTTTCCCCCTTTACTAGCGGGCCATACAATGAGCAGTTCTTC	CAWSVSPFTSGPYNEQFF
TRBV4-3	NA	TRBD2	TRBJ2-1	TGCGCCAGCAGCCGCGGGACTAGCGGGAGCCTGAATCACAATGAGCAGTTCTTC	CASSRGTSGSLNHNEQFF
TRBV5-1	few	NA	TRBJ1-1	TGCGCCAGCTGCTACAGGGTGAACACTGAAGCTTTCTTT	CASCYRVNTEAFF
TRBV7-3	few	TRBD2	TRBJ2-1	TGTGCCAGCAGCTTTAGACTAGCAGATTACAATGAGCAGTTCTTC	CASSFRLADYNEQFF
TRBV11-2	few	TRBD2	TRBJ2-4	TGTGCCAGCAGAAGCGGGGGGATAGCCAAAAACATTCAGTACTTC	CASRSGGIAKNIQYF
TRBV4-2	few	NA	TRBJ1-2	TGTGCCAGCAGCCAAGCCGGACAGATCGATGGCTACACCTTC	CASSQAGQIDGYTF